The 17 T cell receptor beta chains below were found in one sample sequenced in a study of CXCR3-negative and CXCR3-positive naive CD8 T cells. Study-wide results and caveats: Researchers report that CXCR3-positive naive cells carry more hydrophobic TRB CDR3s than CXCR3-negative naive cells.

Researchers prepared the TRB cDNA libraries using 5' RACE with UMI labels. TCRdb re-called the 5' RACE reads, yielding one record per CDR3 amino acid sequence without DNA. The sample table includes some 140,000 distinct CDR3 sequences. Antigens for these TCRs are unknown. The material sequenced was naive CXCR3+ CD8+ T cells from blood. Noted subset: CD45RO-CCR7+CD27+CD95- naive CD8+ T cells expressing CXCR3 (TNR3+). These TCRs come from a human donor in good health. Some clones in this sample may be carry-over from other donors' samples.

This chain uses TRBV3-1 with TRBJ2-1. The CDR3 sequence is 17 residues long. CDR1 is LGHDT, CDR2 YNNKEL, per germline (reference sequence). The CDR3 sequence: CASSQDSEREYYNEQFF.

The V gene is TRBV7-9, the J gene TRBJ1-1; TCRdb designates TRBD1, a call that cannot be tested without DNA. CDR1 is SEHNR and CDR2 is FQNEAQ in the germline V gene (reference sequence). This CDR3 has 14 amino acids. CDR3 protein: CASSSLGRRPEAFF.

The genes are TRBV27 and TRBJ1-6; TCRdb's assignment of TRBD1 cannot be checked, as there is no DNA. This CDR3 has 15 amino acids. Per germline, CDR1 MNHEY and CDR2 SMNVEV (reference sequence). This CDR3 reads CASSLRDSYNSPLHF.

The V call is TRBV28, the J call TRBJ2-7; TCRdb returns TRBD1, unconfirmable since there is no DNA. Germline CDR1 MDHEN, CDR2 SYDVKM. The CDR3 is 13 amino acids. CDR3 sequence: CASSPFSGVEQYF.

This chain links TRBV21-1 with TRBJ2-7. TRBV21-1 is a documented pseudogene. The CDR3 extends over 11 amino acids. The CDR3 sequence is CASRGYYEQYF.

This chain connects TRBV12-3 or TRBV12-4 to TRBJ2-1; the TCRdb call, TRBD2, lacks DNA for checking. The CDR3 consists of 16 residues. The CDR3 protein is CASSFYSGRVVHEQFF.

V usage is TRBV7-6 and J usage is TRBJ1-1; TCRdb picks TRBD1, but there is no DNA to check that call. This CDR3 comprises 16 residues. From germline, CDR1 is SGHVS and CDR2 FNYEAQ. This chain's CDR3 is CASSLALWTENTEAFF.

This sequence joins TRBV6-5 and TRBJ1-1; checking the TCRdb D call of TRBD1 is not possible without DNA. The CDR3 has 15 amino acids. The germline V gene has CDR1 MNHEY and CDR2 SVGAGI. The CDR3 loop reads CASSWTGTRNTEAFF.

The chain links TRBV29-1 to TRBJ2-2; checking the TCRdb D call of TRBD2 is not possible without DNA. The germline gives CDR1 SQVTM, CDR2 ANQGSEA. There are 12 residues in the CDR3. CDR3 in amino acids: CSARLATGELFF.

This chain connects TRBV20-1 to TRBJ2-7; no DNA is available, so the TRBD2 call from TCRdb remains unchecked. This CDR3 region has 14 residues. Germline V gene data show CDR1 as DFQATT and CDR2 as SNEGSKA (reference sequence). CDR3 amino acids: CSARSGGVDYEQYF.

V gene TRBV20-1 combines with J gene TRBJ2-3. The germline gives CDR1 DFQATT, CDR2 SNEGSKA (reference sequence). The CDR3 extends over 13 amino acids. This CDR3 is CSASDREPDTQYF.

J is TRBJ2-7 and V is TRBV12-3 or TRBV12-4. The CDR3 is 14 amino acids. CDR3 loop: CASRNLSSSYEQYF.

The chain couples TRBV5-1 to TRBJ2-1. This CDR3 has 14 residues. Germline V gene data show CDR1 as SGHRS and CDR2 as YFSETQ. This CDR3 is CASSLGRLSNEQFF.

The CDR3 reads CSVCVGGSYNEQFF. The chain uses TRBV29-1 and TRBJ2-1; the D call of TRBD1 rests on TCRdb alone, since no DNA is present to check it. The CDR3 spans 14 residues. Germline CDR1 is SQVTM and CDR2 is ANQGSEA.

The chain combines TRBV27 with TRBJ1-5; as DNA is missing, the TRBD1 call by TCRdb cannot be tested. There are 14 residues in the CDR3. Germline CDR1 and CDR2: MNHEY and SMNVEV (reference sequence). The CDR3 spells CASCNRGVSQPQHF.

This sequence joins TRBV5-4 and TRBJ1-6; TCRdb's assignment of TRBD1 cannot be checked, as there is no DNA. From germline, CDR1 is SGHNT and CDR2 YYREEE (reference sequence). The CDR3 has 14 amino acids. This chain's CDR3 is CASSYRVWNSPLHF.

CDR3 sequence reads: CASSAPSGSSTDTQYF. V and J are TRBV7-9 and TRBJ2-3; TCRdb calls TRBD2, which cannot be checked without DNA. The CDR3 spans 16 residues. Looked up from germline, CDR1 is SEHNR and CDR2 is FQNEAQ (reference sequence).